This T cell receptor (beta chain) was sequenced during a study of human T cells and chemical hapten exposure. The study, taken as a whole, reports: TCRs above 1 in 1000 frequency did not change with DPC sensitization.

The V gene lost 6 bases and the J gene lost 1 base, with 13 bases spanning the gap. Germline lookup yields CDR1 SNHLY and CDR2 FYNNEI. This CDR3 has 15 amino acids. The starting material, unfractionated whole blood, was used for total RNA extraction. Unique molecular identifiers were affixed to discrete cDNA molecules within the library. Original methodology: From about 20,000 to 690,000 TCRs were found per sample, with a median of approximately 96,000. TCRdb called the 5' RACE reads again in MiXCR, with one record for every CDR3 protein. The V and J calls come from TCRdb's annotation, not from the publication. Counted here are under 150,000 distinct CDR3 sequences, 15% to 20% occurring once; the ten biggest clones make up 2.8%. This clonotype was seen only a few times. Its antigen remains unknown.

The receptor comes from a human donor in good health. V gene TRBV2 combines with J gene TRBJ2-1; D might be TRBD1 (5 bases). The CDR3 is CASRVDRRSYNEQFF. The CDR3 DNA reads as TGTGCCAGCAGGGTAGACAGAAGGTCCTACAATGAGCAGTTCTTC.